A selection of T cell receptor beta chains follows, all from one sample in a study of shared clonotypes between healthy human individuals. TCRdb keeps only in-frame clones here, not all; method: immunoSEQ multiplex PCR. The sample shows just over 2,000,000 clones, approximately 95% of them seen only once. Specimen: naive CD4+ T cells sorted from blood. The receptors shown here come from a man aged 18 to 29 in good health. Both conserved end residues are part of each CDR3. D genes are given only for firm matches. Clone size is given for some rows only: seen once, a few or many times, or a class if the clone is expanded.

len	abundance	j_gene	v_gene	d_gene	CDR3aa	CDR3nt
15	-	TRBJ2-1	TRBV2	TRBD2	CASSDAGTSSNEQFF	TGTGCCAGCAGTGACGCCGGGACTAGCAGCAATGAGCAGTTCTTC
12	-	TRBJ2-7	TRBV7-2	-	CASSLRRDEQYF	TGTGCCAGCAGCTTAAGAAGGGACGAGCAGTACTTC
15	-	TRBJ1-1	TRBV10-1	-	CASSAAGTLNTEAFF	TGCGCCAGCAGTGCGGCAGGGACGCTTAACACTGAAGCTTTCTTT
14	-	TRBJ1-3	TRBV6-1	-	CASRTQHSGNTIYF	TGTGCCAGCAGGACCCAACACTCTGGAAACACCATATATTTT
15	-	TRBJ1-5	TRBV25-1	TRBD1	CASSEPGGSSQPQHF	TGTGCCAGCAGTGAACCAGGGGGAAGTAGTCAGCCCCAGCATTTT
15	-	TRBJ2-7	TRBV5-4	TRBD1	CASSLFGTVVYEQYF	TGTGCCAGCAGCTTGTTCGGGACAGTGGTCTACGAGCAGTACTTC
16	-	TRBJ1-5	TRBV19	-	CASSTRTEGLHQPQHF	TGTGCCAGTAGTACGAGGACAGAGGGTTTGCATCAGCCCCAGCATTTT
13	-	TRBJ2-7	TRBV6-5	-	CASTGQRRDEQYF	TGTGCCAGCACCGGACAACGGCGTGACGAGCAGTACTTC
14	-	TRBJ1-4	TRBV5-1	-	CASSLGQGNEKLFF	TGCGCCAGCAGCTTAGGGCAGGGAAATGAAAAACTGTTTTTT
16	once	TRBJ2-7	TRBV28	-	CASSSSGGGHLYEQYF	TGTGCCAGCAGTTCCTCAGGAGGGGGCCATCTCTACGAGCAGTACTTC
15	-	TRBJ1-2	TRBV11-2	-	CASSLASPVDYGYTF	TGTGCCAGCAGCTTAGCAAGCCCGGTGGACTATGGCTACACCTTC
13	-	TRBJ2-7	TRBV6-1	TRBD2	CASSKAGAYEQYF	TGTGCCAGCAGTAAAGCGGGGGCCTACGAGCAGTACTTC
13	-	TRBJ2-5	TRBV6-1	TRBD1	CASSKDRVETQYF	TGTGCCAGCAGTAAGGACAGGGTTGAGACCCAGTACTTC
15	-	TRBJ1-5	TRBV6-5	TRBD1	CASSSSGTGKQPQHF	TGTGCCAGCAGTTCATCAGGGACAGGGAAGCAGCCCCAGCATTTT
16	-	TRBJ1-5	TRBV18	TRBD1	CASSPSDRGINQPQHF	TGTGCCAGCTCACCATCCGACAGGGGTATCAATCAGCCCCAGCATTTT
13	-	TRBJ1-2	TRBV19	-	CASSIARETGYTF	TGTGCCAGTAGTATAGCCAGGGAGACCGGCTACACCTTC
15	-	TRBJ2-7	TRBV30	TRBD2	CAWTPGSGSSYEQYF	TGTGCCTGGACCCCTGGTAGCGGGAGCTCCTACGAGCAGTACTTC
16	-	TRBJ2-1	TRBV7-8	TRBD2	CASSPGRAGDLIEQFF	TGTGCCAGCAGCCCCGGCCGGGCGGGAGATTTGATTGAGCAGTTCTTC
16	once	TRBJ2-1	TRBV21-1	-	CASVLEEGLAFNEQFF	TGTGCCAGCGTCTTGGAGGAGGGACTAGCGTTTAATGAGCAGTTCTTC
12	-	TRBJ1-1	TRBV6-5	-	CASRRGGTEAFF	TGTGCCAGCAGGAGGGGGGGGACTGAAGCTTTCTTT
15	-	TRBJ2-7	TRBV15	-	CATSRGLGINYEQYF	TGTGCCACCAGCAGGGGACTGGGGATAAACTACGAGCAGTACTTC
18	-	TRBJ2-3	TRBV10-3	TRBD2	CAISESISGTPSTDTQYF	TGTGCCATCAGTGAGTCGATAAGCGGGACCCCTAGCACAGATACGCAGTATTTT
14	-	TRBJ2-1	TRBV25-1	-	CASSESPGFNEQFF	TGTGCCAGCAGTGAATCCCCAGGGTTCAATGAGCAGTTCTTC
12	-	TRBJ2-7	TRBV5-1	-	CASRESPYEQYF	TGCGCCAGCCGGGAGTCCCCCTACGAGCAGTACTTC
13	-	TRBJ1-1	TRBV9	-	CASSVRPDTEAFF	TGTGCCAGCAGCGTAAGACCGGACACTGAAGCTTTCTTT
15	once	TRBJ1-2	TRBV4-3	-	CASCPGGSARRELYF	TGCGCCAGCTGCCCGGGCGGGAGCGCACGGCGGGAGCTCTATTTC
14	-	TRBJ2-2	TRBV6-1	TRBD1	CASTTGGNTGELFF	TGTGCCAGCACCACAGGGGGCAACACCGGGGAGCTGTTTTTT
13	-	TRBJ2-2	TRBV6-1	-	CASSHRDTGELFF	TGTGCCAGCAGTCACAGGGACACCGGGGAGCTGTTTTTT
14	-	TRBJ1-2	TRBV6-1	-	CASSDWTSNYGYTF	TGTGCCAGCAGTGACTGGACTTCTAACTATGGCTACACCTTC
11	-	TRBJ2-7	TRBV2	-	CASTGSYEQYF	TGTGCCAGCACGGGCTCCTACGAGCAGTACTTC
12	-	TRBJ1-2	TRBV7-9	-	CASSFDIYGYTF	TGTGCCAGCAGCTTTGACATTTATGGCTACACCTTC
13	-	TRBJ1-4	TRBV9	-	CASSPHPQEKLFF	TGTGCCAGCAGCCCACATCCCCAGGAAAAACTGTTTTTT
14	-	TRBJ2-2	TRBV7-7	-	CASSLAERAGELFF	TGTGCTAGCAGCTTAGCCGAGAGAGCCGGGGAGCTGTTTTTT
15	-	TRBJ1-6	TRBV6-1	-	CASSDMGAMNSPLHF	TGTGCCAGCAGTGATATGGGGGCAATGAATTCACCCCTCCACTTT
12	-	TRBJ1-3	TRBV6-5	-	CATLVGTDTIYF	TGTGCCACCCTCGTTGGGACGGACACCATATATTTT
14	-	TRBJ2-3	TRBV7-9	-	CASSLRLASDTQYF	TGTGCCAGCAGCCTACGGTTAGCTTCAGATACGCAGTATTTT
16	-	TRBJ2-2	TRBV11-2	TRBD2	CASSHGRSGGTGELFF	TGTGCCAGCAGCCACGGGAGGAGCGGGGGCACCGGGGAGCTGTTTTTT
14	-	TRBJ2-7	TRBV6-1	TRBD2	CASRGGGKVYEQYF	TGTGCCAGCAGGGGCGGGGGAAAAGTCTACGAGCAGTACTTC
13	-	TRBJ2-7	TRBV25-1	-	CASSSGYSYEQYF	TGTGCCAGCAGCTCGGGCTACTCCTACGAGCAGTACTTC
13	-	TRBJ1-1	TRBV14	-	CASSQVVGTEAFF	TGTGCCAGCAGCCAAGTGGTAGGGACTGAAGCTTTCTTT
13	-	TRBJ2-1	TRBV5-1	-	CASRAPSNNEQFF	TGCGCCAGCAGGGCACCTTCTAACAATGAGCAGTTCTTC
14	-	TRBJ1-4	TRBV30	-	CAWSAGSTNEKLFF	TGTGCCTGGAGTGCAGGGTCTACTAATGAAAAACTGTTTTTT
13	once	TRBJ2-7	TRBV7-2	-	CASSLRGNAEQYF	TGTGCCAGCAGCTTACGGGGGAACGCCGAGCAGTACTTC
14	-	TRBJ2-7	TRBV10-1	-	CASSVSESSYEQYF	TGCGCCAGCAGTGTATCCGAGAGCTCCTACGAGCAGTACTTC
10	-	TRBJ2-5	TRBV20-1	-	CSATGETQYF	TGCAGTGCTACCGGAGAGACCCAGTACTTC
16	-	TRBJ2-7	TRBV7-8	-	CASSLSPGVPAYEQYF	TGTGCCAGCAGCTTAAGCCCAGGGGTACCGGCTTACGAGCAGTACTTC
14	-	TRBJ2-7	TRBV6-5	-	CASRNRATSYEQYF	TGTGCCAGCAGAAACAGGGCCACCTCCTACGAGCAGTACTTC
15	-	TRBJ2-4	TRBV28	TRBD2	CASRPRGEAKNIQYF	TGTGCCAGCAGGCCTCGGGGGGAAGCCAAAAACATTCAGTACTTC
16	-	TRBJ2-3	TRBV18	TRBD2	CASSPPGGKSTDTQYF	TGTGCCAGCTCACCACCGGGAGGGAAGAGCACAGATACGCAGTATTTT